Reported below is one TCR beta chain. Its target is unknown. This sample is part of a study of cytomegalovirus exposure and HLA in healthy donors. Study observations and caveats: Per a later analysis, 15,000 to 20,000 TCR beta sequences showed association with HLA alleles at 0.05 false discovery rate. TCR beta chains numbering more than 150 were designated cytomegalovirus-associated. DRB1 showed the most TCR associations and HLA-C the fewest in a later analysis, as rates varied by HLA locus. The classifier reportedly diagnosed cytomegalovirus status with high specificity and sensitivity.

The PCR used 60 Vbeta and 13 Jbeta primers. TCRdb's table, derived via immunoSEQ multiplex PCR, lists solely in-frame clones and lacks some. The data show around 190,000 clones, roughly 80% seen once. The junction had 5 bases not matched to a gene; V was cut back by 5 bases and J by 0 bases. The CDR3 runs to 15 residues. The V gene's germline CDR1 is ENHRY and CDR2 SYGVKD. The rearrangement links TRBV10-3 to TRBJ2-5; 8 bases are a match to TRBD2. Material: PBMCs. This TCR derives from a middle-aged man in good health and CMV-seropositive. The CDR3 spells CAISPGLDYQETQYF. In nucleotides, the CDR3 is TGTGCCATCAGTCCGGGACTAGATTACCAAGAGACCCAGTACTTC.